The sample holds many counts of the clone carrying this T cell receptor (beta chain). What it binds is not known. TCRdb processed the multiplex PCR reads anew with MiXCR; each CDR3 protein has one entry. The sample shows about 270,000 distinct CDR3 sequences, roughly 30% of them seen only once. This CDR3 has 16 residues. The V gene's germline CDR1 is SGHTA and CDR2 FQGNSA. Trimming cost V 1 base and J 4 bases, with 13 bases left between them. This sample was included in a study of breast tumors, draining lymph nodes, adjacent tissues. General study points: Tumor repertoires ranked between lymph nodes and nontumor tissue in diversity, with V and J gene preferences.

Axillary draining lymph nodes of breast cancer patients supplied the node samples. Sequencing was done on a sample of axillary lymph node tissue. This clonotype was obtained from a female donor with breast cancer. Some clones in this sample may be carry-over from other donors' samples. This sequence joins TRBV7-2 and TRBJ2-2; D is undetermined. The CDR3, as DNA: TGTGCCAGCAGCTTAGTCGGCAGCATGGGCACCGGGGAGCTGTTTTTT. Translating it yields CASSLVGSMGTGELFF.